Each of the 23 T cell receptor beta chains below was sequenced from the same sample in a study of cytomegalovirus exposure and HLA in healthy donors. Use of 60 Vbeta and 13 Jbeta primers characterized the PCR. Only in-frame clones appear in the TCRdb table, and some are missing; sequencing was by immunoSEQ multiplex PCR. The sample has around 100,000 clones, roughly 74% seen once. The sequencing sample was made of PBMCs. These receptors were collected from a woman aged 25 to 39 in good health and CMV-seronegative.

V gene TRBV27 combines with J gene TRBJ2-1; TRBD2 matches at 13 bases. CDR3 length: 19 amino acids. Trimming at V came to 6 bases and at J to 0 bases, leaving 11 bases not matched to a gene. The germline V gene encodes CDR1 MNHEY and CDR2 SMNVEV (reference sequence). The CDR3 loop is CASSPGLAGDTYSYNEQFF. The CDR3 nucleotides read TGTGCCAGCAGCCCCGGACTAGCGGGAGATACATACTCCTACAATGAGCAGTTCTTC.

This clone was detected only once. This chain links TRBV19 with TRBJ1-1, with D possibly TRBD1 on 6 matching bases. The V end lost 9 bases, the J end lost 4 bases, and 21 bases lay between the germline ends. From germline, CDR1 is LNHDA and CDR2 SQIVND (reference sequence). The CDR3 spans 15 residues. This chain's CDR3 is CASGLGGGQGTEAFF. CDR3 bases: TGTGCCAGCGGGTTGGGCGGGGGGCAAGGCACTGAAGCTTTCTTT.

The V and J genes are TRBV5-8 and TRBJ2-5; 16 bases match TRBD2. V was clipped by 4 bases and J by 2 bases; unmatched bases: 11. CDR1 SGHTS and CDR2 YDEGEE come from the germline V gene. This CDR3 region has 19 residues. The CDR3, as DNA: TGTGCCAGCAGCCGGAGAGTAGGGACTAGCGGGAGGGATCAAGAGACCCAGTACTTC. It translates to CASSRRVGTSGRDQETQYF. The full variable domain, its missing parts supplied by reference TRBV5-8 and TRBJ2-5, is EAGVTQSPTHLIKTRGQQATLRCSPISGHTSVYWYQQALGLGLQFLLWYDEGEERNRGNFPPRFSGRQFPNYSSELNVNALELEDSALYLCASSRRVGTSGRDQETQYFGPGTRLLVL.

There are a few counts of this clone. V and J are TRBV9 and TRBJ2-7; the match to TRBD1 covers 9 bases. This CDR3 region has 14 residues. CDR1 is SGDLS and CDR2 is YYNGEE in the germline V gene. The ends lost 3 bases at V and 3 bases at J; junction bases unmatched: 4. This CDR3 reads CASSAGTGNYEQYF. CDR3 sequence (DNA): TGTGCCAGCAGCGCTGGGACAGGGAACTACGAGCAGTACTTC.

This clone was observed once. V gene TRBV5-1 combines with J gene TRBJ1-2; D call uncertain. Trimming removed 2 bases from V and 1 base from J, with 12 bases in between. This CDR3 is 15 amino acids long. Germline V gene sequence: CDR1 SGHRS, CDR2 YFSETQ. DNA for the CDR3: TGCGCCAGCAGCTTCGACGGTAGCATTAACTATGGCTACACCTTC. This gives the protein CASSFDGSINYGYTF.

The CDR3, as DNA: TGTGCCAGCAGCTTAGGCAGGGGGCGTTTGGGCACCGGGGAGCTGTTTTTT. Translated, it gives CASSLGRGRLGTGELFF. The chain couples TRBV11-2 to TRBJ2-2; 8 positions match TRBD1. This CDR3 is 17 amino acids long. Germline loops: CDR1 SGHAT, CDR2 FQNNGV. With 1 base clipped from V and 4 bases from J, the junction kept 8 bases outside the gene matches.

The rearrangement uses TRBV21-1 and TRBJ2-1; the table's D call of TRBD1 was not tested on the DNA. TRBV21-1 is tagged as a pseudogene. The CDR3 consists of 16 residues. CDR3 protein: CASSNFQSSSYNEQFF. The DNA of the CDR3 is TGTGCCAGCAGCAACTTCCAGTCCAGCTCCTACAATGAGCAGTTCTTC.

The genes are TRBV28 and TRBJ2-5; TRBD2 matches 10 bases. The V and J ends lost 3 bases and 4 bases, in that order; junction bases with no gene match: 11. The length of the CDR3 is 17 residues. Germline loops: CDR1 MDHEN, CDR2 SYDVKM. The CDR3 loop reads CASSFPPGLAGVETQYF. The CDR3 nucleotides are TGTGCCAGCAGTTTCCCGCCTGGGCTAGCGGGAGTAGAGACCCAGTACTTC.

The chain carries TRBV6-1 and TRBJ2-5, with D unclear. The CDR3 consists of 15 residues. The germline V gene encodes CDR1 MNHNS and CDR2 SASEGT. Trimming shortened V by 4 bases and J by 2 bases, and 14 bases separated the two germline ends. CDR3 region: CASSASVGAQETQYF. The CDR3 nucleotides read TGTGCCAGCAGTGCTAGTGTAGGCGCTCAAGAGACCCAGTACTTC.

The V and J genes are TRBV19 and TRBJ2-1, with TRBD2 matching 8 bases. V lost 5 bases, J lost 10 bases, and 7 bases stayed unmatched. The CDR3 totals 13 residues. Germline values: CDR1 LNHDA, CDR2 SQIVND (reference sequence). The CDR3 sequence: CASSRSTSGEQFF. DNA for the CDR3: TGTGCCAGTAGTCGCTCTACTAGCGGCGAGCAGTTCTTC.

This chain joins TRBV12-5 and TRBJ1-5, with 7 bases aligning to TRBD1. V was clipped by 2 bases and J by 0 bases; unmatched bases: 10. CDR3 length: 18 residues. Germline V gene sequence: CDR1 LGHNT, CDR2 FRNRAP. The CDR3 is CASGLRDSGPYSNQPQHF. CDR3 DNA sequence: TGTGCTAGTGGTTTGAGGGACAGCGGACCTTATAGCAATCAGCCCCAGCATTTT.

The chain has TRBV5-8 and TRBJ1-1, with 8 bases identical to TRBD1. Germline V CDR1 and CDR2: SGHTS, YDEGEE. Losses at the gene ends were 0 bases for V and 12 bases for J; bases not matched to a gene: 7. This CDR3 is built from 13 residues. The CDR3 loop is CASSLEEGTGTFF. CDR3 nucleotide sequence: TGTGCCAGCAGCTTGGAGGAGGGGACAGGCACTTTCTTT.

The DNA for the CDR3 is TGTGCCAGTAGCGGGGCTGCGGGGAGCACAGATACGCAGTATTTT. Translating gives CASSGAAGSTDTQYF. V is TRBV19 and J is TRBJ2-3, with D tentatively TRBD2 (6 bases). Germline loops: CDR1 LNHDA, CDR2 SQIVND (reference sequence). The ends were cut back, 6 bases at V and 0 bases at J, with 13 bases in the middle. The CDR3 contains 15 residues.

CDR3 nucleotides: TGTGCCAGTAGTACCTCGCTAGCGGGGGGGCGGGTAGATACGCAGTATTTT. Its protein product is CASSTSLAGGRVDTQYF. V and J are TRBV19 and TRBJ2-3; 12 bases are a match to TRBD2. From germline, CDR1 is LNHDA and CDR2 SQIVND (reference sequence). The CDR3 spans 17 residues. V shed 4 bases, J shed 5 bases, and the junction held 10 bases outside the gene matches.

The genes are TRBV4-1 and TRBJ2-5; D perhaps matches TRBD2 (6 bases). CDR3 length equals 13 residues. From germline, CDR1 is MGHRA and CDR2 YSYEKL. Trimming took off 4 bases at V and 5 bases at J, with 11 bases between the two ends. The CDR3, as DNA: TGCGCCAGCAGCCCGGAGGGCCGGGAGACCCAGTACTTC. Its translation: CASSPEGRETQYF.

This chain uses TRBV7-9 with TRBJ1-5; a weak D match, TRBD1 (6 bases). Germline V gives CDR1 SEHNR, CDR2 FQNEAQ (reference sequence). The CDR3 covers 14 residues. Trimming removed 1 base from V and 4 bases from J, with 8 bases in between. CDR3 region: CASSLGTDNQPQHF. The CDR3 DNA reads TGTGCCAGCAGCTTAGGGACAGATAATCAGCCCCAGCATTTT.

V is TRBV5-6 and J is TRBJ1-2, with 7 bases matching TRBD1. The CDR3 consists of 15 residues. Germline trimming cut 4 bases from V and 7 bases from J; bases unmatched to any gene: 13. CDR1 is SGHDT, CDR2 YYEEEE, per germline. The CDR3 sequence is CASSAPDRPTGGYTF. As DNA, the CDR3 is TGTGCCAGCAGCGCACCGGACAGGCCAACGGGTGGCTACACCTTC. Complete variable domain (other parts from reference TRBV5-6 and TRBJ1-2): DAGVTQSPTHLIKTRGQQVTLRCSPKSGHDTVSWYQQALGQGPQFIFQYYEEEERQRGNFPDRFSGHQFPNYSSELNVNALLLGDSALYLCASSAPDRPTGGYTFGSGTRLTVV.

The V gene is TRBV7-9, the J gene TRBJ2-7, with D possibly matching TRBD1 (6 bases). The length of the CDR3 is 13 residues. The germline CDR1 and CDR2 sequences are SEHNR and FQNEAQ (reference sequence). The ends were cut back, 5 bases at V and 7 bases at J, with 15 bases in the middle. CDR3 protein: CASSKGHLGEQYF. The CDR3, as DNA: TGTGCCAGCAGCAAGGGACACCTGGGTGAGCAGTACTTC.

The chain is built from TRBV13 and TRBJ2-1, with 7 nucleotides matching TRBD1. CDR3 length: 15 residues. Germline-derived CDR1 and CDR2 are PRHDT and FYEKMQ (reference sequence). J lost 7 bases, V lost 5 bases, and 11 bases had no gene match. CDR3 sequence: CASSPPGQFGNEQFF. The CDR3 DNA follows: TGTGCCAGCAGCCCACCGGGACAGTTCGGGAATGAGCAGTTCTTC. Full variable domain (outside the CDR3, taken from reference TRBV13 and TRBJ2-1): AAGVIQSPRHLIKEKRETATLKCYPIPRHDTVYWYQQGPGQDPQFLISFYEKMQSDKGSIPDRFSAQQFSDYHSELNMSSLELGDSALYFCASSPPGQFGNEQFFGPGTRLTVL.

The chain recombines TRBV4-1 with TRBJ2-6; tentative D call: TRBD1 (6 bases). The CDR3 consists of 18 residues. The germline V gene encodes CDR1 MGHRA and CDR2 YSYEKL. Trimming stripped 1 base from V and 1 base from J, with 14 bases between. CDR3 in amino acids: CASSQGTDRPSGANVLTF. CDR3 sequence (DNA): TGCGCCAGCAGCCAAGGAACGGACAGACCGTCTGGGGCCAACGTCCTGACTTTC.

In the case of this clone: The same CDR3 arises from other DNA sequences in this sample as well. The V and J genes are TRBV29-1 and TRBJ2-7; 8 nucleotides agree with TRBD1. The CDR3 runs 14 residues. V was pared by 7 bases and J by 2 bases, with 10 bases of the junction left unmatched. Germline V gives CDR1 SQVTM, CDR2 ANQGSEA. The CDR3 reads CSADSTGVPYEQYF. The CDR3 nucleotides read TGCAGCGCGGATTCGACAGGGGTTCCCTACGAGCAGTACTTC.

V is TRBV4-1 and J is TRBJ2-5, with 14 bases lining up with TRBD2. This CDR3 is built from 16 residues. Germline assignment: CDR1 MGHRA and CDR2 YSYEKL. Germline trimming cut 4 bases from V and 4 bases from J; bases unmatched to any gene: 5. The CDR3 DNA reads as TGCGCCAGCAGCCGCGGACTAGCGGGAGGAGGAGAGACCCAGTACTTC. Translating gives CASSRGLAGGGETQYF.

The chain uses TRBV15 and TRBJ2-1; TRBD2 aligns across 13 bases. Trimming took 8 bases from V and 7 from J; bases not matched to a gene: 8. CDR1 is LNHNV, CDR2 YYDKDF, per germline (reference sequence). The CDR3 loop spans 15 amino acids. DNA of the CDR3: TGTGCCACCCTAGGGACTAGCGGGGAAACAAATGAGCAGTTCTTC. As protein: CATLGTSGETNEQFF.